These 9 T cell receptor beta chains originate from one sample sequenced in a study of CD8 T cells in Susac syndrome. Reverse transcription of about 0.45 to 1 ug RNA was carried out with random hexamers. MiXCR was run by TCRdb on the immunoSEQ multiplex PCR reads, yielding one entry per CDR3 protein. The table includes 150,000 to 200,000 distinct CDR3 sequences, about 90% detected once. The sequencing input was CD4+ T cells from PBMCs. The receptor source for this set is a human donor in good health.

V and J are TRBV5-1 and TRBJ2-2; weak D call: TRBD2 (6 bases). Germline loops: CDR1 SGHRS, CDR2 YFSETQ. With 1 base removed from V and 0 bases from J, the gap between germline ends came to 13 bases. The CDR3 covers 17 residues. The CDR3 here is CASSLPHAGTNTGELFF. DNA of the CDR3: TGCGCCAGCAGCTTGCCTCACGCGGGAACGAACACCGGGGAGCTGTTTTTT.

J is TRBJ1-2 and V is TRBV7-9; 8 bases agree with TRBD1. CDR3 length equals 13 residues. V was pared by 5 bases and J by 10 bases, with 9 bases of the junction left unmatched. Germline V gives CDR1 SEHNR, CDR2 FQNEAQ (reference sequence). The CDR3: CASSPGTGRVYTF. CDR3 coding DNA: TGTGCCAGCAGCCCGGGGACAGGAAGGGTCTACACCTTC.

The chain joins TRBV7-8 to TRBJ1-6; 10 bases match TRBD1. Germline trimming cut 5 bases from V and 0 bases from J; bases unmatched to any gene: 13. Germline CDR1 is SGHVS and CDR2 is FQNEAQ. CDR3 length: 20 residues. CDR3 sequence reads: CASSPRGPGQGPSYNSPLHF. In nucleotides, the CDR3 is TGTGCCAGCAGCCCGAGGGGCCCGGGACAGGGGCCCTCCTATAATTCACCCCTCCACTTT.

J is TRBJ2-3 and V is TRBV6-2 or TRBV6-3; D is uncertain. The CDR3 has 12 residues. Germline CDR1 and CDR2: MNHEY and SVGEGT. Trimming pared 5 bases from V and 4 bases from J, leaving 7 bases between. CDR3 amino acids: CASSPGPDTQYF. CDR3 nucleotide sequence: TGTGCCAGCAGTCCCGGGCCAGATACGCAGTATTTT.

The genes are TRBV6-5 and TRBJ1-1, with 9 bases that match TRBD1. V was clipped by 6 bases and J by 2 bases; unmatched bases: 4. The germline CDR1 and CDR2 sequences are MNHEY and SVGAGI. CDR3 length equals 14 residues. The CDR3 coding sequence is TGTGCCAGCAGGGGACAGGGAGTAAACACTGAAGCTTTCTTT. Protein: CASRGQGVNTEAFF.

The chain joins TRBV29-1 to TRBJ2-6, with D possibly called TRBD1 or TRBD2 (5 bases each). V was cut by 6 bases and J by 0 bases, with 15 bases left in between. Germline V gene sequence: CDR1 SQVTM, CDR2 ANQGSEA. The CDR3 runs 16 residues. Here the CDR3 DNA reads TGCAGCGTAAGAGGGGCATCCCTCTCTGGGGCCAACGTCCTGACTTTC. This gives the protein CSVRGASLSGANVLTF.

The rearrangement links TRBV5-1 to TRBJ2-4, with 8 bases fitting TRBD2. Looked up from germline, CDR1 is SGHRS and CDR2 is YFSETQ. This CDR3 has 16 amino acids. The J segment lost 5 bases and the V segment lost 1 base, leaving 8 bases of the junction unmatched. The CDR3 reads CASSLFGARGENIQYF. The CDR3 region has the DNA TGCGCCAGCAGCTTGTTCGGGGCGCGGGGGGAAAACATTCAGTACTTC.

The chain carries TRBV7-8 and TRBJ2-7; D assignment may be TRBD1 or TRBD2 (5 bases each). CDR1 SGHVS and CDR2 FQNEAQ come from the germline V gene. V was shortened by 5 bases and J by 4 bases, with 12 bases between the two germline ends. This CDR3 spans 13 amino acids. CDR3 sequence reads: CASSAGDVYEQYF. In nucleotides, the CDR3 is TGTGCCAGCAGCGCCGGGGACGTATACGAGCAGTACTTC.

The chain uses TRBV2 and TRBJ2-4; D gene unclear. CDR1 is SNHLY, CDR2 FYNNEI, per germline. This CDR3 has 12 residues. Trimming stripped 6 bases from V and 6 bases from J, with 9 bases between. CDR3 nucleotide sequence: TGTGCCAGCAGCAAGTGGGGAAACATTCAGTACTTC. Translation gives CASSKWGNIQYF.